This T cell receptor (beta chain) was sequenced for a study of blood T cell repertoires in COVID-19. Study details: The United States, Italy and Spain were the sources of the acute and convalescent COVID-19 samples.

V shed 4 bases, J shed 2 bases, and the junction held 8 bases outside the gene matches. The CDR3 has 16 residues. Germline assignment: CDR1 SGHDN and CDR2 FVKESK. Produced via immunoSEQ multiplex PCR; TCRdb's table is partial and in-frame only. The table has 71,000 or so clones, roughly 83% seen once; the top ten hold approximately 28%. The chain combines TRBV14 with TRBJ2-7; 10 nucleotides agree with TRBD1. The sample consisted of peripheral blood. This receptor was obtained from a man aged 65 to 85 with acute or convalescent COVID-19. This CDR3 reads CASSLRQGASPYEQYF. As DNA, the CDR3 is TGTGCCAGCAGCCTCCGACAGGGGGCGAGTCCCTACGAGCAGTACTTC.